This T cell receptor beta chain stems from a study of cytomegalovirus exposure and HLA in healthy donors. Study-level findings and limits: Later analysis revealed greater clonal expansion in HLA-associated TCR beta chains than in equally common others. As a later analysis showed, a missense DCLRE1C variant was linked to trimming of TCR beta V- and J-genes.

The PCR employed 60 Vbeta primers together with 13 Jbeta primers. Assay: immunoSEQ multiplex PCR; the TCRdb copy retains only in-frame clones and omits some. The sample shows roughly 99,000 clones, approximately 81% of them seen only once. A word on this clone: Its target is not known. The sample carries other DNA sequences with the same CDR3.

V lost 5 bases, J lost 1 base, and 8 bases lay in between. Germline V gene sequence: CDR1 SGHTA, CDR2 FQGNSA. CDR3 length equals 13 residues. The chain has TRBV7-2 and TRBJ1-1; possibly TRBD1 for D (5 bases). The source is a male donor in good health and CMV-seropositive. Specimen: PBMCs. The CDR3 nucleotides read TGTGCCAGCAGCCCAAGGGGGAACACTGAAGCTTTCTTT. Translation gives CASSPRGNTEAFF.